This TCR beta chain was identified during a study of cytomegalovirus exposure and HLA in healthy donors. Study-wide points: Researchers reported that three CMV-associated chains were confirmed in vitro as CMV antigen-specific.

The V gene end was trimmed by 6 bases and the J gene end by 3 bases; junction bases not matched to a gene: 4. The germline gives CDR1 MNHNS, CDR2 SASEGT. This CDR3 comprises 15 residues. TCRdb keeps only in-frame clones here, not all; method: immunoSEQ multiplex PCR. The data contain some 140,000 clones, 85% to 90% of them singletons. Regarding this clone: Antigen: not known.

The chain recombines TRBV6-1 with TRBJ2-1; 11 bases agree with TRBD2. Sequencing used PBMCs. The sequence was obtained from a man younger than 35 in good health and CMV-seronegative. The CDR3 coding sequence is TGTGCCAGCAGCCGGGGACTAGCGGACTACAATGAGCAGTTCTTC. As protein: CASSRGLADYNEQFF.